A selection of T cell receptor beta chains follows, all from one sample in a study of blood T cell repertoires in COVID-19. Some clones are missing from TCRdb's copy, which holds only in-frame ones; the method was immunoSEQ multiplex PCR. The sample holds about 7,500 clones, around 67% seen once. The sequenced sample was peripheral blood. These receptors were collected from a human donor in a cohort sampled during active COVID-19. Each CDR3 is given with its conserved first and last residue. Each record gives: V gene, J gene, clone size, D gene, CDR3 protein, CDR3 DNA. D genes are given only for firm matches. Expanded clones get a size class; other rows say once, few or many, or leave the size out.

>TRBV7-8|TRBJ2-6|medium-sized|TRBD2
CASLGLAGGAVSSGANVLTF
TGTGCCAGCCTCGGACTAGCGGGAGGTGCCGTTTCCTCTGGGGCCAACGTCCTGACTTTC
>TRBV6-2/TRBV6-3|TRBJ1-5|medium-sized|-
CASSTLGPRQPQHF
TGTGCCAGCAGTACCTTAGGCCCCAGGCAGCCCCAGCATTTT
>TRBV2|TRBJ2-7|-|TRBD1
CASSEAEQGANWYEQYF
TGTGCCAGCAGTGAAGCGGAACAGGGGGCAAATTGGTACGAGCAGTACTTC
>TRBV5-1|TRBJ2-3|once|-
CASSLAFTDTQYF
TGCGCCAGCAGCTTGGCCTTCACAGATACGCAGTATTTT
>TRBV27|TRBJ1-2|-|TRBD1
CASNPVRGQRYGYTF
TGTGCCAGCAACCCAGTAAGGGGACAGAGATATGGCTACACCTTC
>TRBV19|TRBJ2-7|-|TRBD1
CASSITGDQTYEQYF
TGTGCCAGTAGTATCACAGGGGACCAAACCTACGAGCAGTACTTC
>TRBV20-1|TRBJ1-6|-|-
CSASLAEGPNSPLHF
TGCAGTGCTAGTTTAGCGGAGGGACCCAATTCACCCCTCCACTTT
>TRBV11-2|TRBJ2-5|-|-
CASSKPGRDFETQYF
TGTGCCAGCAGCAAACCGGGACGGGACTTTGAGACCCAGTACTTC
>TRBV9|TRBJ2-1|-|-
CASSVGTGYNEQFF
TGTGCCAGCAGCGTAGGCACAGGCTACAATGAGCAGTTCTTC
>TRBV7-9|TRBJ2-1|-|TRBD2
CASSSSGRALWYYNEQFF
TGTGCCAGCAGCTCTAGCGGGAGGGCCCTCTGGTACTACAATGAGCAGTTCTTC
>TRBV29-1|TRBJ2-2|medium-sized|TRBD2
CSATTSGRTNTGELFF
TGCAGCGCAACTACTAGCGGGAGGACGAACACCGGGGAGCTGTTTTTT
>TRBV27|TRBJ1-6|-|-
CASSLSTGSSYNSPLHF
TGTGCCAGCAGTTTAAGTACAGGGAGCTCCTATAATTCACCCCTCCACTTT
>TRBV6-2/TRBV6-3|TRBJ2-7|medium-sized|TRBD2
CASSPRGGYYEQYF
TGTGCCAGCAGCCCCCGGGGGGGATACTACGAGCAGTACTTC
>TRBV11-2|TRBJ2-7|-|TRBD2
CASSWVRTSLYEQYF
TGTGCCAGCAGCTGGGTTAGGACTAGCCTCTACGAGCAGTACTTC
>TRBV28|TRBJ2-1|medium-sized|TRBD2
CASSLGLAEGSYNEQFF
TGTGCCAGCAGTTTGGGGCTAGCGGAGGGCTCCTACAATGAGCAGTTCTTC
>TRBV6-1|TRBJ1-5|-|-
CASSDRPEGNQPQHF
TGTGCCAGCAGTGACCGCCCCGAGGGCAATCAGCCCCAGCATTTT
>TRBV7-2|TRBJ2-3|once|TRBD2
CASSSYSGTDTQYF
TGTGCCAGCAGCTCATATAGCGGGACCGATACGCAGTATTTT
>TRBV28|TRBJ2-1|few|-
CASSLLGDEQFF
TGTGCCAGCAGTTTATTAGGGGATGAGCAGTTCTTC
>TRBV30|TRBJ2-1|-|-
CAWSEQGWEQFF
TGTGCCTGGAGTGAACAGGGTTGGGAGCAGTTCTTC
>TRBV29-1|TRBJ2-1|once|-
CSVLGAAIQVDEQFF
TGCAGCGTTCTAGGGGCTGCTATACAAGTAGATGAGCAGTTCTTC
>TRBV12-3/TRBV12-4|TRBJ1-1|-|-
CASTLRGNTEAFF
TGTGCCAGCACCTTAAGGGGGAACACTGAAGCTTTCTTT
>TRBV19|TRBJ2-7|-|TRBD2
CASSLGLAHYEQYF
TGTGCCAGTAGCCTGGGACTAGCGCACTACGAGCAGTACTTC
>TRBV28|TRBJ2-3|-|-
CATQFTSGTDTQYF
TGTGCCACCCAGTTTACGTCAGGCACAGATACGCAGTATTTT
>TRBV29-1|TRBJ1-1|once|-
CSVSQGKAFF
TGCAGCGTTTCACAGGGTAAAGCTTTCTTT
>TRBV5-1|TRBJ1-1|-|-
CASSLLSGRYAEAFF
TGCGCCAGCAGCTTACTGTCAGGTCGATACGCTGAAGCTTTCTTT